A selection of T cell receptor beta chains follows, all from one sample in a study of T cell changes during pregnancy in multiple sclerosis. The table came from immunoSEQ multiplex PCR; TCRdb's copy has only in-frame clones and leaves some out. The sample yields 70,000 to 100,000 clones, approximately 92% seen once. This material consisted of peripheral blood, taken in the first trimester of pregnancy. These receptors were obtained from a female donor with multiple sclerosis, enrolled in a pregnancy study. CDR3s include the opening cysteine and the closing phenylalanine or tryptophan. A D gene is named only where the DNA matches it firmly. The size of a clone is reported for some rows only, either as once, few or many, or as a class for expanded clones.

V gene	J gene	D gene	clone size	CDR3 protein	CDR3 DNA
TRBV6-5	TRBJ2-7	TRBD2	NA	CASTSSGSSYEQYF	TGTGCCAGCACCTCCAGCGGGAGCTCCTACGAGCAGTACTTC
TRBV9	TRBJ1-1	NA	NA	CASSAGVGNTEAFF	TGTGCCAGCAGCGCCGGGGTAGGGAACACTGAAGCTTTCTTT
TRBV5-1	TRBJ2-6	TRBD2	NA	CASSRSGSGSGANVLTF	TGCGCCAGCAGTCGTAGCGGGAGTGGTTCTGGGGCCAACGTCCTGACTTTC
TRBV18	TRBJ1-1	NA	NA	CASSSMEGTEAFF	TGTGCCAGCTCGTCGATGGAGGGCACTGAAGCTTTCTTT
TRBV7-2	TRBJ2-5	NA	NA	CASSGHRIQETQYF	TGTGCCAGCAGCGGACACCGAATCCAAGAGACCCAGTACTTC
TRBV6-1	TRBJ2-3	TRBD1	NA	CASSDITGGDTQYF	TGTGCCAGCAGTGATATTACAGGGGGAGATACGCAGTATTTT
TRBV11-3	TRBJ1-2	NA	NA	CASSLTVYGYTF	TGTGCCAGCAGCTTGACAGTCTATGGCTACACCTTC
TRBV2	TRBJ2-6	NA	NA	CASSHESSGANVLTF	TGTGCCAGCAGTCATGAGAGCTCTGGGGCCAACGTCCTGACTTTC
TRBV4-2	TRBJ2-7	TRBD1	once	CASSQAGTADYEQYF	TGTGCCAGCAGCCAGGCCGGGACAGCAGACTACGAGCAGTACTTC
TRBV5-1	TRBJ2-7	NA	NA	CASSLRAGWIGNEQYF	TGCGCCAGCAGCTTGAGGGCAGGGTGGATAGGCAACGAGCAGTACTTC
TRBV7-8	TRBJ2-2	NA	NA	CASSPRESSTGELFF	TGTGCCAGCAGCCCCCGGGAATCTAGCACCGGGGAGCTGTTTTTT
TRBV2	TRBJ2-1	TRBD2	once	CASRGGAVNNEQFF	TGTGCCAGTCGCGGGGGGGCGGTAAACAATGAGCAGTTCTTC
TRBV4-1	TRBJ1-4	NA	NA	CASSQDRGTNEKLFF	TGCGCCAGCAGCCAAGATAGGGGAACTAATGAAAAACTGTTTTTT
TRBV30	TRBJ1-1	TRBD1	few	CAWSADRGSTEAFF	TGTGCCTGGAGTGCTGACAGGGGGAGTACTGAAGCTTTCTTT
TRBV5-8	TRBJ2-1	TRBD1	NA	CASSGGQGGWNEQFF	TGTGCCAGCAGCGGGGGACAGGGAGGGTGGAATGAGCAGTTCTTC
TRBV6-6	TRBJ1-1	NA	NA	CASTQGGGWTEAFF	TGTGCCAGCACCCAGGGAGGGGGTTGGACTGAAGCTTTCTTT
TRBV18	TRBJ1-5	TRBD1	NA	CASSPSDRGNQPQHF	TGTGCCAGCTCACCATCCGACAGGGGCAATCAGCCCCAGCATTTT
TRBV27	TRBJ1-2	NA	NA	CASKEGGTHLSGYTF	TGTGCCAGCAAAGAAGGGGGTACCCATTTGAGTGGCTACACCTTC
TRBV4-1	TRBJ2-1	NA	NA	CASSQVSGGGAYNEQFF	TGCGCCAGCAGCCAAGTCTCGGGAGGGGGCGCCTACAATGAGCAGTTCTTC
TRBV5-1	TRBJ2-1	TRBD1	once	CASSTWRREDRGVGNEQFF	TGCGCCAGCAGCACTTGGAGGCGCGAGGACAGGGGTGTTGGCAATGAGCAGTTCTTC
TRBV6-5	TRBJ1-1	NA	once	CASSYSGAGDTEAFF	TGTGCCAGCAGTTACTCCGGAGCGGGGGACACTGAAGCTTTCTTT
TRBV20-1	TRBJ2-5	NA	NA	CSARVAETQYF	TGCAGTGCCAGGGTGGCAGAGACCCAGTACTTC
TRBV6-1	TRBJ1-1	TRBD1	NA	CASSYDRVHTEAFF	TGTGCCAGCAGTTATGACAGGGTTCACACTGAAGCTTTCTTT
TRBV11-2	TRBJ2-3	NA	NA	CASSSLTDTQYF	TGTGCCAGCAGCTCCCTCACAGATACGCAGTATTTT
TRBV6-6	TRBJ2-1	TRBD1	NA	CASSYSYRGVYNEQFF	TGTGCCAGCAGTTACTCTTACAGGGGGGTCTACAATGAGCAGTTCTTC
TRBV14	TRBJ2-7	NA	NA	CASPYRQHYEQYF	TGTGCCAGTCCTTACAGGCAACACTACGAGCAGTACTTC
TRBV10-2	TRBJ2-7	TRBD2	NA	CASSELAGGEYEQYF	TGCGCCAGCAGTGAACTAGCGGGAGGAGAGTACGAGCAGTACTTC
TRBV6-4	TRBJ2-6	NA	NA	CASSPLGVSGANVLTF	TGTGCCAGCAGCCCCCTAGGGGTCTCTGGGGCCAACGTCCTGACTTTC